The TCR beta chain under discussion was sequenced for a study of T cells in Graves' hyperthyroidism and ophthalmopathy. In germline, CDR1 is MDHEN, CDR2 SYDVKM. After removal of 6 bases from V and 4 bases from J, the junction contained 9 bases not matched to a gene. The CDR3 contains 15 residues. The sample holds many counts of this clonotype. From RNA transcripts, TCR beta CDR3 regions were amplified. Carried out on the TCR CDR3, a first-round RT-PCR used the HTBI primer set. Via MiXCR, TCRdb re-called the multiplex PCR reads, giving one row per CDR3 protein. The sample yields 370,000 or so distinct CDR3 sequences, 13% seen once.

The sample consisted of blood. This sequence was found in a man under 40 with Graves' hyperthyroidism that later progressed to Graves' ophthalmopathy. The chain recombines TRBV28 with TRBJ2-3; TRBD2 aligns across 8 bases. The CDR3 nucleotides are TGTGCCAGCAGCCACTCCGGTAGCGGGGCAGATACGCAGTATTTT. Amino acids: CASSHSGSGADTQYF.